These 20 T cell receptor beta chains were sequenced from one sample in a study of cytomegalovirus exposure and HLA in healthy donors. The assay was immunoSEQ multiplex PCR, and TCRdb's table has in-frame clones only and misses some. The repertoire holds about 130,000 clones, with 80% to 90% as singletons. The sequenced sample was PBMCs. The receptors were sampled from a woman aged 25-40 years in good health and CMV-seropositive.

The rearrangement uses TRBV29-1 and TRBJ2-2; the D gene is possibly TRBD2 (7 bases). The V end lost 7 bases, the J end lost 4 bases, and 22 bases lay between the germline ends. Germline V gene data show CDR1 as SQVTM and CDR2 as ANQGSEA. This CDR3 region has 16 residues. The CDR3 coding sequence is TGCAGCGCTAGGGGGATGCGGGGGTCGGTCACCGGGGAGCTGTTTTTT. Translated, it gives CSARGMRGSVTGELFF.

This rearrangement joins TRBV7-8 to TRBJ2-7, with TRBD1 identical over 8 bases. With 2 bases clipped from V and 2 bases from J, the junction kept 8 bases outside the gene matches. Germline lookup yields CDR1 SGHVS and CDR2 FQNEAQ. There are 16 residues in the CDR3. The CDR3 bases are TGTGCCAGCAGCTTATACAGGGGGATAATTCCCTACGAGCAGTACTTC. Its protein is CASSLYRGIIPYEQYF.

The chain is built from TRBV10-3 and TRBJ1-1; 7 bases match TRBD1. This CDR3 has 15 residues. The V and J ends lost 3 bases and 3 bases, in that order; junction bases with no gene match: 7. Germline lookup yields CDR1 ENHRY and CDR2 SYGVKD. CDR3 in amino acids: CAISDQQGKDTEAFF. The CDR3 DNA follows: TGTGCCATCAGTGACCAACAGGGGAAGGACACTGAAGCTTTCTTT.

The rearrangement links TRBV5-4 to TRBJ1-5, with 7 bases lining up with TRBD1. CDR1 SGHNT and CDR2 YYREEE come from the germline V gene (reference sequence). V lost 3 bases and J lost 0; bases outside the gene matches: 3. The CDR3 is 15 amino acids. The CDR3 reads CASSSQGDSNQPQHF. CDR3 nucleotide sequence: TGTGCCAGCAGCTCGCAGGGGGATAGCAATCAGCCCCAGCATTTT.

The chain carries TRBV9 and TRBJ2-2; D gene uncertain. The CDR3 sequence is 16 residues long. V shed 3 bases and J shed 1 base, with 13 bases lying between them. From germline, CDR1 is SGDLS and CDR2 YYNGEE. For the CDR3, the DNA is TGTGCCAGCAGCGGCAGTGGAGATGTGAACACCGGGGAGCTGTTTTTT. Amino acid sequence: CASSGSGDVNTGELFF.

V gene TRBV7-8 combines with J gene TRBJ2-2, with a possible D match to TRBD2 (6 bases). Germline CDR1 reads SGHVS; CDR2 reads FQNEAQ. This CDR3 has 14 residues. The V gene lost 5 bases and the J gene lost 4 bases, with 11 bases spanning the gap. The chain's CDR3 is CASSPGLFTGELFF. Written as DNA, the CDR3 is TGTGCCAGCAGCCCGGGACTCTTCACCGGGGAGCTGTTTTTT.

The rearrangement joins TRBV15 to TRBJ1-2; perhaps TRBD1 as D (5 bases). V lost 3 bases and J 4 bases, leaving 15 bases between the germline ends. The CDR3 covers 15 residues. CDR1 is LNHNV, CDR2 YYDKDF, per germline (reference sequence). The CDR3 nucleotides are TGTGCCACCAGCAGGGGCCGGGGGGATCCCTATGGCTACACCTTC. Its protein product is CATSRGRGDPYGYTF.

V and J are TRBV1 and TRBJ2-7; the table gives TRBD2 as D, unverified against the DNA. TRBV1 is shown as a pseudogene. This CDR3 has 21 residues. CDR3 residues: CTSSQSLPATSGGPKTYEQYF. The CDR3 nucleotides read TGCACCAGCAGCCAATCCCTTCCCGCGACTAGCGGGGGGCCCAAGACTTACGAGCAGTACTTC.

V gene TRBV7-6 combines with J gene TRBJ2-7, with D maybe TRBD2 (6 bases). The CDR3 sequence is 13 residues long. The germline V gene has CDR1 SGHVS and CDR2 FNYEAQ. The V end was cut by 4 bases, the J end by 9 bases, with 16 bases between. Here the CDR3 DNA reads TGTGCCAGCAGCTCCGGGACTCTAAATGTGCAGTACTTC. Protein: CASSSGTLNVQYF. Full variable domain (rest looked up from reference TRBV7-6 and TRBJ2-7): GAGVSQSPRYKVTKRGQDVALRCDPISGHVSLYWYRQALGQGPEFLTYFNYEAQQDKSGLPNDRFSAERPEGSISTLTIQRTEQRDSAMYRCASSSGTLNVQYFGPGTRLTVT.

The V gene is TRBV19, the J gene TRBJ1-1; 7 bases are shared with TRBD1. Trimming at V came to 2 bases and at J to 5 bases, leaving 5 bases not matched to a gene. This CDR3 has 14 amino acids. Germline CDR1 reads LNHDA; CDR2 reads SQIVND (reference sequence). The CDR3 nucleotides read TGTGCCAGTAGTATATCAGGGGGTCTGACTGAAGCTTTCTTT. Protein sequence: CASSISGGLTEAFF.

This clone was seen only once. The chain joins TRBV6-9 to TRBJ2-7; tentative D call: TRBD2 (7 bases). Per germline, CDR1 MNHGY and CDR2 SVAAGI. V lost 4 bases, J lost 4 bases, and 20 bases lay in between. The CDR3 contains 16 residues. DNA of the CDR3: TGTGCCAGCAGTTCCCCCCGGGGGGCACCTTCTTACGAGCAGTACTTC. Its translation is CASSSPRGAPSYEQYF.

The chain is built from TRBV5-1 and TRBJ2-1; 8 nucleotides align to TRBD1. Germline lookup yields CDR1 SGHRS and CDR2 YFSETQ. Unmatched junction bases numbered 5, after V lost 4 bases and J lost 2 bases. This CDR3 comprises 15 residues. CDR3 nucleotides: TGCGCCAGCAGCCCCCAGGACAGGGCCTACAATGAGCAGTTCTTC. Protein product: CASSPQDRAYNEQFF. The variable domain in full, completed from reference TRBV5-1 and TRBJ2-1, reads KAGVTQTPRYLIKTRGQQVTLSCSPISGHRSVSWYQQTPGQGLQFLFEYFSETQRNKGNFPGRFSGRQFSNSRSEMNVSTLELGDSALYLCASSPQDRAYNEQFFGPGTRLTVL.

V usage is TRBV5-1 and J usage is TRBJ2-1; 12 bases are shared with TRBD2. V lost 0 bases and J lost 8; bases outside the gene matches: 3. This CDR3 is built from 15 residues. CDR1 is SGHRS and CDR2 is YFSETQ in the germline V gene. The CDR3 DNA reads TGCGCCAGCAGCTTGGGACTAGCGGGAGCGGATGAGCAGTTCTTC. This sequence encodes CASSLGLAGADEQFF.

In its sample, this clone was seen a few times. The chain joins TRBV7-9 to TRBJ1-6; D might be TRBD1 (5 bases). V was cut by 6 bases and J by 9 bases, with 15 bases left in between. CDR3 length equals 14 residues. Per germline, CDR1 SEHNR and CDR2 FQNEAQ (reference sequence). The CDR3 protein is CASSLTGFSSPLHF. The CDR3 DNA is TGTGCCAGCAGTTTAACAGGTTTTAGTTCACCCCTCCACTTT.

The sample holds a few counts of this clone. This chain uses TRBV5-1 with TRBJ1-1; 8 bases align to TRBD1. This CDR3 has 14 amino acids. V was clipped by 4 bases and J by 1 base; unmatched bases: 3. CDR1 is SGHRS, CDR2 YFSETQ, per germline. The CDR3 region is CASSGQGRNTEAFF. For the CDR3, the DNA is TGCGCCAGCAGCGGACAGGGAAGGAACACTGAAGCTTTCTTT.

A single count supports this clone. The chain combines TRBV15 with TRBJ2-2; possible D gene TRBD2, 5 bases. From germline, CDR1 is LNHNV and CDR2 YYDKDF (reference sequence). The length of the CDR3 is 17 residues. Trimming shortened V by 7 bases and J by 3 bases, and 21 bases separated the two germline ends. For the CDR3, the DNA is TGTGCCACCACAGTAGGAAGCCGAGGGCGGGACACCGGGGAGCTGTTTTTT. This encodes CATTVGSRGRDTGELFF. Together with reference TRBV15 and TRBJ2-2, the CDR3 gives the full variable domain: DAMVIQNPRYQVTQFGKPVTLSCSQTLNHNVMYWYQQKSSQAPKLLFHYYDKDFNNEADTPDNFQSRRPNTSFCFLDIRSPGLGDTAMYLCATTVGSRGRDTGELFFGEGSRLTVL.

The gene calls are TRBV6-1 and TRBJ1-6; 7 bases align to TRBD1. From germline, CDR1 is MNHNS and CDR2 SASEGT. Germline trimming cut 1 base from V and 9 bases from J; bases unmatched to any gene: 9. The CDR3 spans 16 residues. DNA of the CDR3: TGTGCCAGCAGTGAAGAGATGACAGGGAGAGGTTCACCCCTCCACTTT. This encodes CASSEEMTGRGSPLHF.

The CDR3 coding sequence is TGTGCCAGCAGTAAGGGGGGGACAGGGGCCTACGAGCAGTACTTC. It codes for CASSKGGTGAYEQYF. V gene TRBV6-1 combines with J gene TRBJ2-7, with 10 bases identical to TRBD1. The CDR3 consists of 15 residues. Trimming removed 5 bases from V and 2 bases from J; junction bases left unmatched: 6. The germline gives CDR1 MNHNS, CDR2 SASEGT.

This sequence joins TRBV5-1 and TRBJ2-5; 7 bases are shared with TRBD1. This CDR3 comprises 18 residues. Unmatched junction bases numbered 13, after V lost 0 bases and J lost 2 bases. The germline CDR1 and CDR2 sequences are SGHRS and YFSETQ. In nucleotides, the CDR3 is TGCGCCAGCAGCTTGGGGGGACAGATCCTTAGTGGGCAAGAGACCCAGTACTTC. It yields the protein CASSLGGQILSGQETQYF. The variable domain in full, completed from reference TRBV5-1 and TRBJ2-5, reads KAGVTQTPRYLIKTRGQQVTLSCSPISGHRSVSWYQQTPGQGLQFLFEYFSETQRNKGNFPGRFSGRQFSNSRSEMNVSTLELGDSALYLCASSLGGQILSGQETQYFGPGTRLLVL.

This clone was picked up one time. The chain couples TRBV27 to TRBJ2-7; D might be TRBD2 (6 bases). V dropped 6 bases and J dropped 2 bases, with 17 bases sitting between them. The germline V gene encodes CDR1 MNHEY and CDR2 SMNVEV (reference sequence). This CDR3 comprises 15 residues. The DNA of the CDR3 is TGTGCCAGCAGCCATGGACCCGCGGGGACCTACGAGCAGTACTTC. As protein: CASSHGPAGTYEQYF.